Each of the 6 T cell receptor beta chains below was sequenced from the same sample in a study of T cell repertoires in cytomegalovirus infection (dated by TCRdb to between 2018 and 2020). The treatment or condition label for this specimen denotes: in vitro stimulation with specific CMV peptide epitopes to enrich CMV-specific T cells. Antigens of these TCRs are unknown. The run used an Illumina HiSeq 1500. TCRdb's own reprocessing of the public reads used fastp at Q25 and MiXCR and kept productive beta chains. Every CDR3 protein is listed once, alongside the most common genes and DNA of its rows. The table for this sample lists about 770,000 distinct CDR3 sequences; about 28% of them were counted only once. In total, the top ten clones hold about an eighth of the sample. This sample comprised cultured CD8+ T cells from PBMCs, obtained from culture after CMV antigen stimulation. These receptors originate from a human donor in good health (CMV status not recorded). Some clones in this sample may be carry-over from other donors' samples.

The rearrangement uses TRBV7-2 and TRBJ2-2; 11 nucleotides match TRBD2. Germline CDR1 and CDR2: SGHTA and FQGNSA. The CDR3 is 18 amino acids. V dropped 0 bases and J dropped 6; count of bases not matched to a gene: 9. CDR3 sequence: CASSLATSGVGFSGELFF. CDR3 DNA sequence: TGTGCCAGCAGCTTAGCGACTAGCGGGGTTGGGTTTTCCGGGGAGCTGTTTTTT.

This chain links TRBV6-1 with TRBJ2-5; TRBD2 agrees at 12 bases. Germline CDR1 MNHNS, CDR2 SASEGT. V shed 5 bases, J shed 5 bases, and the junction held 12 bases outside the gene matches. The CDR3 has 17 amino acids. CDR3 nucleotide sequence: TGTGCCAGCAGTTACTCGCCTAGCGGGGGGGCTCGGGAGACCCAGTACTTC. It is translated as CASSYSPSGGARETQYF.

This clonotype came up a few times. The CDR3: CASSLGMEQFF. DNA for the CDR3: TGTGCCAGCAGCTTAGGGATGGAGCAGTTCTTC. The chain couples TRBV7-9 to TRBJ2-1; no definite D call. Germline-derived CDR1 and CDR2 are SEHNR and FQNEAQ (reference sequence). The CDR3 has 11 amino acids. Trimming left V 1 base short and J 10 bases short, with 5 bases between.

The chain has TRBV9 and TRBJ1-5, with no clear D. In germline, CDR1 is SGDLS, CDR2 YYNGEE. The V gene lost 3 bases and the J gene lost 0 bases, with 7 bases spanning the gap. CDR3 length: 14 residues. The CDR3 DNA reads TGTGCCAGCAGCGAAGACAATAGCAATCAGCCCCAGCATTTT. Protein product: CASSEDNSNQPQHF.

This clonotype was recorded a few times. The rearrangement links TRBV28 to TRBJ2-7; D is perhaps TRBD1 or TRBD2 (7 bases each). The CDR3 is 15 amino acids. Germline CDR1 is MDHEN and CDR2 is SYDVKM. Trimming took 4 bases from V and 6 from J, leaving 19 bases between them. The DNA for the CDR3 is TGTGCCAGCAGTTCGGGGAGGGGGCGAGATCCCGAGCAGTACGTC. It is translated as CASSSGRGRDPEQYV.

The chain couples TRBV4-1 to TRBJ2-3, with a possible D match to TRBD1 (6 bases). Per germline, CDR1 MGHRA and CDR2 YSYEKL. V was cut by 4 bases and J by 6 bases, with 14 bases left in between. The CDR3 runs 14 residues. The CDR3 sequence: CASSRLQGFDTQYF. The CDR3 bases are TGCGCCAGCAGCCGGTTACAGGGTTTCGATACGCAGTATTTT.